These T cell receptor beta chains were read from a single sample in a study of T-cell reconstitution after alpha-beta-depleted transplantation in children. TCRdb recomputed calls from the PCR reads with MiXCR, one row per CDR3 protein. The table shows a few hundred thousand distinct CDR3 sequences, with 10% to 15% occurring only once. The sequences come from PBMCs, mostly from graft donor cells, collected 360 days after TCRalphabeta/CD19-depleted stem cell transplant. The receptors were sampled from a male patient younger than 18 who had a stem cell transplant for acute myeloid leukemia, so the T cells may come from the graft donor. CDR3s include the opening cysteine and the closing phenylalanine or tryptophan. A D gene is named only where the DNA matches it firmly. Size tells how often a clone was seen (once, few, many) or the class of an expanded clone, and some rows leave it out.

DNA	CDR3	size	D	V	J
TGCAGTGCTAGAGCACCCCAGGGGTCCCACCAGGCAGCTTTCTTT	CSARAPQGSHQAAFF	NA	NA	TRBV20-1	TRBJ1-1
TGTGCCACCAGTGATTTTATGAGCCAACAGGGGGGAATAGGCACAGATACGCAGTATTTT	CATSDFMSQQGGIGTDTQYF	few	TRBD1	TRBV24-1	TRBJ2-3
TGTGCCAGCAGTTTAGCGGGAGCTTTCGACGTGCCCACAGATACGCAGTATTTT	CASSLAGAFDVPTDTQYF	NA	TRBD2	TRBV28	TRBJ2-3
TGCAGTTTTGGACTCCTTGGCGAGCAGTACTTC	CSFGLLGEQYF	many	NA	TRBV20-1	TRBJ2-7
TGCGCCAGCAGCCAGACAGGGGGCAGGCTCAGTGAGCAGTTCTTC	CASSQTGGRLSEQFF	few	TRBD1	TRBV4-3	TRBJ2-1
TGTGCCAGCTCCACCCTTTCTGTGATGAGTCTCCAGGGGTACGAGCAGTACTTC	CASSTLSVMSLQGYEQYF	NA	NA	TRBV18	TRBJ2-7
TGTGCCAGCAGCCTCGCGCTTGGGACCATCTCCGGGGAGCTGTTTTTT	CASSLALGTISGELFF	NA	NA	TRBV7-9	TRBJ2-2
TGCAGCGCCTTGGTCGACCTAGCCAAAAACATTCAGTACTTC	CSALVDLAKNIQYF	many	NA	TRBV29-1	TRBJ2-4
TGCGCCAGCAGCCAAGGCCTGACTGGTACGCAGTATTTT	CASSQGLTGTQYF	few	NA	TRBV4-3	TRBJ2-3
TGTGCCAGCAGCTTATGGGTTATGAGGTCTAGCCCCGCCCAGACCCAAGAGACCCAGTACTTC	CASSLWVMRSSPAQTQETQYF	few	NA	TRBV11-3	TRBJ2-5
TGTGCCAGCAGTGAAGCAAGGGCAGCGTACGAGCAGTACTTC	CASSEARAAYEQYF	few	NA	TRBV2	TRBJ2-7
TGTGCCACCAAACCGGGACAGGGGAATAATCAGCCCCAGCATTTT	CATKPGQGNNQPQHF	NA	TRBD1	TRBV15	TRBJ1-5
TGCAGTGCCAGACTAGCGGGAGGAGTGGGTGAGCAGTTCTTC	CSARLAGGVGEQFF	NA	TRBD2	TRBV20-1	TRBJ2-1
TGTGCCAGTAGTCCAACGTATAGCTCCTACGAGCAGTACTTC	CASSPTYSSYEQYF	few	NA	TRBV19	TRBJ2-7
TGCAGTGCTCCTAGCGGAGGCACAGATACGCAGTATTTT	CSAPSGGTDTQYF	few	TRBD2	TRBV20-1	TRBJ2-3
TGTGCCAGCAGCCCAAGGACGGAGAGCTACGAGCAGTACTTC	CASSPRTESYEQYF	many	NA	TRBV9	TRBJ2-7
TGCAGTGCGAAGGGATCGGTAGCCTACGAGCAGTACTTC	CSAKGSVAYEQYF	few	NA	TRBV20-1	TRBJ2-7
TGTGCCAGCAGCCGCGGGACTAGCGCGGGGGTATCCTACGAGCAGTACTTC	CASSRGTSAGVSYEQYF	NA	TRBD2	TRBV5-4	TRBJ2-7
TGTGCCAGCAGCGCCAGGGTTTGGGAGACCCAGTACTTC	CASSARVWETQYF	few	NA	TRBV12-3/TRBV12-4	TRBJ2-5
TGCAGTGCTAGAGGGCTAGCGAGCTCCTACGAGCAGTACTTC	CSARGLASSYEQYF	few	NA	TRBV20-1	TRBJ2-7
TGTGCCAGCAGTTTACCCCTCCAGCGGGAGTCCTATATGGCGACCCAGTACTTC	CASSLPLQRESYMATQYF	NA	TRBD2	TRBV28	TRBJ2-5
TGTGCCAGCAGCCAATGGACAGGGGTGACTAGCGGGAGGGCCATCAATGAGCAGTTCTTC	CASSQWTGVTSGRAINEQFF	NA	TRBD2	TRBV7-6	TRBJ2-1
TGTGCCAGCAGCCAAGTTGGTGGGGGTAGGCCCGTGGTTCCCTACTTC	CASSQVGGGRPVVPYF	NA	NA	TRBV4-2	TRBJ2-1
TGTGCCAGCACCATAGAGGGGGTCGGCCCCTCCTCCGAGCAGTACTTC	CASTIEGVGPSSEQYF	NA	NA	TRBV13	TRBJ2-7
TGCAGTGCTAGCAGGGCCAACGTCCTGACTTTC	CSASRANVLTF	few	NA	TRBV20-1	TRBJ2-6
TGTGCCAGCACGGGGGCGGGGCGCACAGATACGCAGTATTTT	CASTGAGRTDTQYF	NA	NA	TRBV7-6	TRBJ2-3
TGCGCCAGCAGCCTGACAGGGGGCAACTTAGCTGACTACAATGAGCAGTTCTTC	CASSLTGGNLADYNEQFF	few	TRBD1	TRBV5-1	TRBJ2-1
TGTGCCAGCAGTTATGGGCTAGCGCGGACGTACAATGAGCAGTTCTTC	CASSYGLARTYNEQFF	NA	NA	TRBV6-2/TRBV6-3	TRBJ2-1
TGCAGTGCTAGAGGAAAGCCTTTCACAGATACGCAGTATTTT	CSARGKPFTDTQYF	NA	NA	TRBV20-1	TRBJ2-3
TGTGCCACCAGCAGAGGGACAGGTGCTTCTACAGATACGCAGTATTTT	CATSRGTGASTDTQYF	few	TRBD1	TRBV15	TRBJ2-3
TGTGCCAGCAGTTTCAACGTAGGCGGGGAGCTGTTTTTT	CASSFNVGGELFF	NA	NA	TRBV27	TRBJ2-2
TGTGCCAGCCGAGGGGACAGAAACACTGAAGCTTTCTTT	CASRGDRNTEAFF	NA	TRBD1	TRBV7-6	TRBJ1-1
TGTGCCACGGTAGCCCTTGGGCGGGAGCTGTTTTTT	CATVALGRELFF	many	NA	TRBV12-3/TRBV12-4	TRBJ2-2
TGTGCCAGCAGCCGACGACAGCTACCCTACGAGCAGTACTTC	CASSRRQLPYEQYF	NA	NA	TRBV3-1	TRBJ2-7
TGTGCCGGGATCGACACCGGGGAGCTGTTTTTT	CAGIDTGELFF	many	NA	TRBV28	TRBJ2-2
TGCAGCGTCTCCGCCGGGACTAGCGGGAGTACAGATACGCAGTATTTT	CSVSAGTSGSTDTQYF	NA	TRBD2	TRBV29-1	TRBJ2-3